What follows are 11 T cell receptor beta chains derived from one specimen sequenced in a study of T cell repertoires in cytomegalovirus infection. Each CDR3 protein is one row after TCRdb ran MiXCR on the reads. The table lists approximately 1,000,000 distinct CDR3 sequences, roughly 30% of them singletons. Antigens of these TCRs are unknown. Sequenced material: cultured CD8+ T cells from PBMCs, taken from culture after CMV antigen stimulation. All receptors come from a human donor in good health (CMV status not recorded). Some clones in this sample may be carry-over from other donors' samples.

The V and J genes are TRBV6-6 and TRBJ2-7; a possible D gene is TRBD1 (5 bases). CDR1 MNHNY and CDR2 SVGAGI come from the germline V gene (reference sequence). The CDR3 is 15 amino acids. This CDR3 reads CVSSYFQGNPYEQYV. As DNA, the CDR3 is TGTGTCAGCAGTTACTTTCAGGGTAATCCCTACGAGCAGTACGTC.

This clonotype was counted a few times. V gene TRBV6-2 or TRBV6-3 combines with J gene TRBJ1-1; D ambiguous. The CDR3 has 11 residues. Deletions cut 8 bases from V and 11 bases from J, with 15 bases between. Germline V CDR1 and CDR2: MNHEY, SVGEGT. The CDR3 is CASLYGLRAFF. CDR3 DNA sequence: TGTGCCAGCCTTTATGGGTTGCGCGCTTTCTTT.

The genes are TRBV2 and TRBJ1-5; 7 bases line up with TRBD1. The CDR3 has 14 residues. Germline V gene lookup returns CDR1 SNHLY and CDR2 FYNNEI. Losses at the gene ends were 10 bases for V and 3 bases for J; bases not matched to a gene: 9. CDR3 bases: TGTGCCACCCCCCGAACAGGGGTCAATCAGCCCCAGCATTTT. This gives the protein CATPRTGVNQPQHF.

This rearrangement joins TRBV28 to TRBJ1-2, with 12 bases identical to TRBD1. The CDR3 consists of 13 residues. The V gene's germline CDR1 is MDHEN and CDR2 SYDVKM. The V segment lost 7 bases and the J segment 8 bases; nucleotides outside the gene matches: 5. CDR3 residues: CASTIGTGGGYTF. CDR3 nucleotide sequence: TGTGCCAGCACTATCGGGACAGGGGGCGGCTACACCTTC.

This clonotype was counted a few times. Here the CDR3 reads CASRASSYEQYF. DNA of the CDR3: TGTGCCAGCAGGGCAAGCTCCTACGAGCAGTACTTC. V is TRBV6-2 or TRBV6-3 and J is TRBJ2-7; D is uncertain. This CDR3 has 12 amino acids. CDR1 is MNHEY and CDR2 is SVGEGT in the germline V gene. V lost 6 bases, J lost 0 bases, and 6 bases lay in between.

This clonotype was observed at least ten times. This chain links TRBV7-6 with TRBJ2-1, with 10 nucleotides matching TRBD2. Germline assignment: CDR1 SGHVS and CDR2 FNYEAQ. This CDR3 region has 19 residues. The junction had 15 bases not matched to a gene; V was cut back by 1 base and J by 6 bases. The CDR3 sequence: CASSLEVGSELAGSNEQFF. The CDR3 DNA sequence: TGTGCCAGCAGCTTAGAAGTCGGTAGTGAACTAGCGGGGAGCAATGAGCAGTTCTTC.

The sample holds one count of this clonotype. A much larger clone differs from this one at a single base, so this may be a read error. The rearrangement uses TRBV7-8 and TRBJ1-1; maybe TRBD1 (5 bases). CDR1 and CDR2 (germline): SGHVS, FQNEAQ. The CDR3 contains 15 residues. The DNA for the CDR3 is TGTGCCAACAGCTTACTGGGACCAGGGAGGACTGAAGCTTTCTTT. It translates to CANSLLGPGRTEAFF. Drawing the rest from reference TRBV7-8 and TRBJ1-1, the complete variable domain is GAGVSQSPRYKVAKRGQDVALRCDPISGHVSLFWYQQALGQGPEFLTYFQNEAQLDKSGLPSDRFFAERPEGSVSTLKIQRTQQEDSAVYLCANSLLGPGRTEAFFGQGTRLTVV.

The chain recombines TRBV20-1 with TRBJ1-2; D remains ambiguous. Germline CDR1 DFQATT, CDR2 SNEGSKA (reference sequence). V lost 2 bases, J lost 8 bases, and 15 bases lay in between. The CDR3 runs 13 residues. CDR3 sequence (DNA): TGCAGTGCTAGATTTATCCAGAATGAAGGCTACACCTTC. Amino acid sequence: CSARFIQNEGYTF.

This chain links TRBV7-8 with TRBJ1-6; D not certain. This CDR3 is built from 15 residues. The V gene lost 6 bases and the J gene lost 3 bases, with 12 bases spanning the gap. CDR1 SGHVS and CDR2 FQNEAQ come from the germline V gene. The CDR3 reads CASRIGTHYNSPLHF. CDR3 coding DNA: TGTGCCAGCAGAATCGGTACTCACTATAATTCACCCCTCCACTTT. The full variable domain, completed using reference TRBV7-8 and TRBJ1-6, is GAGVSQSPRYKVAKRGQDVALRCDPISGHVSLFWYQQALGQGPEFLTYFQNEAQLDKSGLPSDRFFAERPEGSVSTLKIQRTQQEDSAVYLCASRIGTHYNSPLHFGNGTRLTVT.

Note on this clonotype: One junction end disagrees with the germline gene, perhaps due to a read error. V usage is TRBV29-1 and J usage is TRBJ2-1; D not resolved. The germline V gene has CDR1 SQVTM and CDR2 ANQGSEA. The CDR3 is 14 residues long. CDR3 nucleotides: TGCTGCGTTGGGCGTGTGAGCTCCTACAATGAGCAGTTCTTC. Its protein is CCVGRVSSYNEQFF.

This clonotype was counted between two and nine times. The DNA of the CDR3 is TGTGCCAGCAGCTCTATTGACAGGGCCCAAGCAACTAATGAAAAACTGTTTTTT. Amino acids: CASSSIDRAQATNEKLFF. The chain has TRBV7-9 and TRBJ1-4; 7 bases match TRBD1. Germline CDR1 reads SEHNR; CDR2 reads FQNEAQ (reference sequence). V lost 4 bases to trimming and J lost 0 bases; unmatched junction nucleotides: 11. This CDR3 region has 18 residues.